This paragraph reports one T cell receptor beta chain. The data were obtained in a study of blood T cell repertoires in COVID-19. Study background: COVID-19 samples from acute and convalescent phases originated in the United States, Italy and Spain. T cells, B-cell-depleted T cells, or PBMCs provided the cDNA or gDNA that served as material.

Original data processing: Using reference gene primer amplification, nucleated cell counts were estimated. TCRdb's table, derived via immunoSEQ multiplex PCR, lists solely in-frame clones and lacks some. That table furnishes V, J and clone size, whereas the DNA furnished D and trimming. Of about 57,000 clones listed, roughly 87% are singletons. The CDR3 length is 19 residues. Germline V gene data show CDR1 as MNHNS and CDR2 as SASEGT. J lost 1 base, V lost 2 bases, and 13 bases had no gene match. The clonotype was recovered from a woman aged 55-70 years with acute or convalescent COVID-19. Sequenced: peripheral blood. This chain uses TRBV6-1 with TRBJ1-5, with 8 bases fitting TRBD1. The CDR3 region has the DNA TGTGCCAGCAGTGAACACAGGGGGGCCCGGATCGGAAGCAATCAGCCCCAGCATTTT. Translated, it gives CASSEHRGARIGSNQPQHF.